A single sample gave rise to the 16 T cell receptor beta chains below, sequenced in a study of T cell changes during pregnancy in multiple sclerosis. Sequenced by immunoSEQ multiplex PCR; TCRdb stores in-frame clones only, minus some. The top ten clones hold 0.58% of a sample with 50,000 or so clones, approximately 94% of them seen once. The material sequenced was CD4+ T cells from peripheral blood mononuclear cells, taken in the second trimester of pregnancy. The source of these receptors is a female donor with multiple sclerosis, enrolled in a pregnancy study.

The rearrangement uses TRBV5-4 and TRBJ2-2; tentative D call: TRBD1 (6 bases). Looked up from germline, CDR1 is SGHNT and CDR2 is YYREEE (reference sequence). The CDR3 length is 15 residues. V dropped 3 bases and J dropped 6 bases, with 15 bases sitting between them. CDR3 nucleotides: TGTGCCAGCAGCTCTAAGACAGGCAACTCCGGGGAGCTGTTTTTT. It encodes CASSSKTGNSGELFF.

The chain employs TRBV18 and TRBJ1-2; TRBD1 is a possible D gene (5 bases). Germline CDR1 is KGHSH and CDR2 is LQKENI. The CDR3 consists of 13 residues. Trimming removed 5 bases from V and 7 bases from J, with 14 bases in between. The CDR3 DNA follows: TGTGCCAGCTCAACCCCCCAGGGTCCTGGCTACACCTTC. Translated: CASSTPQGPGYTF.

The chain is built from TRBV6-4 and TRBJ1-2; D is undetermined. Germline assignment: CDR1 MRHNA and CDR2 SNTAGT. This CDR3 is built from 13 residues. The germline V and J ends were trimmed by 4 bases and 0 bases, with 6 bases remaining between them. The CDR3 DNA reads as TGTGCCAGCAGTGTTGAGGCTAACTATGGCTACACCTTC. Amino acid sequence: CASSVEANYGYTF.

The chain uses TRBV30 and TRBJ2-7; 7 bases align to TRBD2. After removal of 5 bases from V and 2 bases from J, the junction contained 12 bases not matched to a gene. The germline V gene has CDR1 GTSNPN and CDR2 SVGIG (reference sequence). There are 15 residues in the CDR3. CDR3 in amino acids: CAWGHEGRATYEQYF. DNA for the CDR3: TGTGCCTGGGGGCATGAAGGGAGGGCGACCTACGAGCAGTACTTC. The full variable domain, in which reference TRBV30 and TRBJ2-7 provide the parts outside the CDR3, is SQTIHQWPATLVQPVGSPLSLECTVEGTSNPNLYWYRQAAGRGLQLLFYSVGIGQISSEVPQNLSASRPQDRQFILSSKKLLLSDSGFYLCAWGHEGRATYEQYFGPGTRLTVT.

The gene calls are TRBV5-1 and TRBJ2-5; TRBD2 might be the D (6 bases). Trimming shortened V by 0 bases and J by 1 base, and 13 bases separated the two germline ends. The V gene's germline CDR1 is SGHRS and CDR2 YFSETQ. The CDR3 extends over 16 amino acids. The CDR3 protein is CASSLAGGSLQETQYF. In DNA form, the CDR3 reads TGCGCCAGCAGCTTGGCCGGAGGGAGTCTCCAAGAGACCCAGTACTTC.

This chain joins TRBV27 and TRBJ2-7; TRBD2 agrees at 7 bases. CDR1 and CDR2 (germline): MNHEY, SMNVEV (reference sequence). V lost 8 bases and J lost 4; bases outside the gene matches: 2. The CDR3 sequence is 11 residues long. Here the CDR3 DNA reads TGTGCCAGCTCGCGGGGGTACGAGCAGTACTTC. This translates into CASSRGYEQYF.

This chain links TRBV9 with TRBJ2-1, with TRBD2 matching 10 bases. CDR3 size: 16 residues. The ends lost 3 bases at V and 6 bases at J; junction bases unmatched: 9. Looked up from germline, CDR1 is SGDLS and CDR2 is YYNGEE. The CDR3 DNA sequence: TGTGCCAGCAGCGATCGTAGCGGGGGGCTTCGCAATGAGCAGTTCTTC. Translating gives CASSDRSGGLRNEQFF.

The chain recombines TRBV7-3 with TRBJ2-7; 8 bases agree with TRBD1. The CDR3 covers 13 residues. After removal of 2 bases from V and 5 bases from J, the junction contained 2 bases not matched to a gene. Germline V gene data show CDR1 as SGHTA and CDR2 as FQGTGA. CDR3 nucleotides: TGTGCCAGCAGCTTAGGACAGGGTAACGAGCAGTACTTC. It encodes CASSLGQGNEQYF.

The chain joins TRBV5-6 to TRBJ2-4; no clear D. V was clipped by 2 bases and J by 0 bases, with 12 bases between them. The CDR3 sequence is 16 residues long. Germline CDR1 SGHDT, CDR2 YYEEEE. The CDR3 here is CASSFHSSVAKNIQYF. For the CDR3, the DNA is TGTGCCAGCAGCTTTCACAGTTCTGTAGCCAAAAACATTCAGTACTTC.

The genes are TRBV18 and TRBJ1-3, with 7 bases that match TRBD1. The V segment lost 4 bases and the J segment 4 bases; nucleotides outside the gene matches: 4. The length of the CDR3 is 14 residues. Germline CDR1 reads KGHSH; CDR2 reads LQKENI. CDR3 nucleotides: TGTGCCAGCTCACGAGGACAGGTGGGAAACACCATATATTTT. Translating it yields CASSRGQVGNTIYF.

CDR3 bases: TGTGCCAGCAGCCCGGGACTCCCAAGCCCCAATCAGCCCCAGCATTTT. Residues: CASSPGLPSPNQPQHF. This chain links TRBV7-6 with TRBJ1-5; D may be TRBD1 (5 bases). This CDR3 is 16 amino acids long. CDR1 and CDR2 (germline): SGHVS, FNYEAQ. The germline V and J ends were trimmed by 5 bases and 3 bases, with 17 bases remaining between them. The full variable domain, in which reference TRBV7-6 and TRBJ1-5 provide the parts outside the CDR3, is GAGVSQSPRYKVTKRGQDVALRCDPISGHVSLYWYRQALGQGPEFLTYFNYEAQQDKSGLPNDRFSAERPEGSISTLTIQRTEQRDSAMYRCASSPGLPSPNQPQHFGDGTRLSIL.

This rearrangement joins TRBV5-4 to TRBJ2-7; 7 bases are a match to TRBD1. This CDR3 has 13 residues. The J segment lost 1 base and the V segment lost 3 bases, leaving 1 base of the junction unmatched. Germline V gene lookup returns CDR1 SGHNT and CDR2 YYREEE (reference sequence). The CDR3 sequence is CASSSQGSYEQYF. The CDR3 DNA reads as TGTGCCAGCAGCTCACAGGGGTCCTACGAGCAGTACTTC.

The chain links TRBV5-1 to TRBJ2-2; D is undetermined. This CDR3 is built from 12 residues. Germline CDR1 SGHRS, CDR2 YFSETQ. Trimming took 4 bases from V and 3 from J, leaving 4 bases between them. The CDR3 spells CASSTYTGELFF. The CDR3 DNA reads as TGCGCCAGCAGCACTTACACCGGGGAGCTGTTTTTT.

DNA for the CDR3: TGTGCCAGCTCACCTGGACAGCAGAGGAACACTGAAGCTTTCTTT. It is translated as CASSPGQQRNTEAFF. This sequence joins TRBV18 and TRBJ1-1; TRBD1 might be the D (6 bases). This CDR3 spans 15 amino acids. Germline CDR1 reads KGHSH; CDR2 reads LQKENI. Trimming stripped 3 bases from V and 1 base from J, with 12 bases between. The whole variable domain, remainder taken from reference TRBV18 and TRBJ1-1, is NAGVMQNPRHLVRRRGQEARLRCSPMKGHSHVYWYRQLPEEGLKFMVYLQKENIIDESGMPKERFSAEFPKEGPSILRIQQVVRGDSAAYFCASSPGQQRNTEAFFGQGTRLTVV.

V is TRBV15 and J is TRBJ1-2, with D uncertain. With 5 bases removed from V and 1 base from J, the gap between germline ends came to 11 bases. The CDR3 length is 14 residues. Germline CDR1 and CDR2: LNHNV and YYDKDF (reference sequence). The CDR3: CATSSRTYNYGYTF. The DNA of the CDR3 is TGTGCCACCAGCTCCCGCACCTATAACTATGGCTACACCTTC.

This rearrangement joins TRBV10-3 to TRBJ1-2; a possible D gene is TRBD1 (5 bases). Germline CDR1 and CDR2: ENHRY and SYGVKD. The V end was cut by 11 bases, the J end by 5 bases, with 15 bases between. The CDR3 has 12 amino acids. CDR3 in amino acids: CAVPGFPYGYTF. In DNA, the CDR3 is TGTGCCGTTCCAGGGTTCCCTTATGGCTACACCTTC.